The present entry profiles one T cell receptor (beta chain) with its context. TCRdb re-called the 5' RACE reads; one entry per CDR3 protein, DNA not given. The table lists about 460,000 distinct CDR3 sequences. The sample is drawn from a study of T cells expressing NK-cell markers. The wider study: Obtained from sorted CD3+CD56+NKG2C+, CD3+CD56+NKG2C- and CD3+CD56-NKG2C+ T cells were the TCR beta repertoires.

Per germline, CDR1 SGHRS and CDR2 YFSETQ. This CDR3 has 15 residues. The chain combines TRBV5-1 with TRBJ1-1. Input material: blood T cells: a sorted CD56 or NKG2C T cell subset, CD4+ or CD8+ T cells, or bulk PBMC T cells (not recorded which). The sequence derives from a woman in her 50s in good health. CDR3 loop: CASSSAGIMNTEAFF.